One sample yielded the 18 T cell receptor beta chains listed below, sequenced in a study of identical twins. TCRdb re-analysed the 5' RACE reads in MiXCR, keeping a single row per CDR3 protein. The sample contains more than 400,000 distinct CDR3 sequences, 13% to 15% of which appear only once. In addition, the sample was reused for a study of yellow fever vaccine responses in identical twins.

The specimen was CD4+ T cells sorted from blood. These receptors were taken from a woman aged 18 to 35 in good health.

This clonotype was detected a few times. The genes are TRBV7-2 and TRBJ2-1, with a tentative D call TRBD1 (5 bases). Germline lookup yields CDR1 SGHTA and CDR2 FQGNSA. The V end was cut by 1 base, the J end by 0 bases, with 10 bases between. This CDR3 has 16 amino acids. This CDR3 is CASSLVGVSSYNEQFF. DNA for the CDR3: TGTGCCAGCAGCTTAGTAGGGGTGAGCTCCTACAATGAGCAGTTCTTC.

This rearrangement joins TRBV11-1 to TRBJ2-6, with D tentatively TRBD2 (5 bases). V gave up 3 bases and J gave up 1 base, with 16 bases separating them. Germline CDR1 and CDR2: SGHAT and FQDESV (reference sequence). This CDR3 has 18 residues. The CDR3 loop reads CASSLPPIGMSGANVLTF. DNA for the CDR3: TGTGCCAGCAGCTTGCCCCCTATCGGGATGTCTGGGGCCAACGTCCTGACTTTC.

This clonotype has more than one count but fewer than ten. This chain links TRBV6-1 with TRBJ2-3; D unresolved. CDR3 length: 13 residues. CDR1 is MNHNS, CDR2 SASEGT, per germline. Between the trimmed V and J ends, which lost 6 bases and 0 bases, there was a span of 7 bases. The DNA for the CDR3 is TGTGCCAGCAGAGCATCTAGCACAGATACGCAGTATTTT. This codes for CASRASSTDTQYF.

The chain is built from TRBV5-1 and TRBJ1-1; D gene unclear. V was cut by 0 bases and J by 6 bases, with 9 bases left in between. Germline CDR1 SGHRS, CDR2 YFSETQ. The CDR3 is 13 residues long. The CDR3 region has the DNA TGCGCCAGCAGCTTGGCTGGAGTATCTGAAGCTTTCTTT. This translates into CASSLAGVSEAFF.

The chain couples TRBV10-3 to TRBJ2-1, with 8 bases fitting TRBD1. CDR1 is ENHRY, CDR2 SYGVKD, per germline. The CDR3 extends over 13 amino acids. Losses at the gene ends were 10 bases for V and 8 bases for J; bases not matched to a gene: 10. The CDR3 reads CATATGGRDEQFF. CDR3 DNA sequence: TGTGCCACCGCAACAGGGGGAAGGGATGAGCAGTTCTTC.

The chain combines TRBV7-9 with TRBJ1-2; D unclear. CDR3 length equals 14 residues. CDR1 is SEHNR and CDR2 is FQNEAQ in the germline V gene (reference sequence). V was clipped by 0 bases and J by 3 bases, with 8 bases between them. Here the CDR3 reads CASSLAAAHYGYTF. For the CDR3, the DNA is TGTGCCAGCAGCTTAGCGGCAGCCCACTATGGCTACACCTTC.

In regard to this clonotype: A clone one base away is much larger, so this may be a read error. The chain carries TRBV5-1 and TRBJ2-1; 9 nucleotides align to TRBD2. CDR1 is SGHRS and CDR2 is YFSETQ in the germline V gene. The CDR3 is 15 residues long. CDR3 amino acids: CASSLVSGSRNVQFF. The CDR3 DNA reads as TGCGCCAGCAGCTTGGTTAGCGGGAGTCGCAATGTGCAGTTCTTC.

The chain uses TRBV2 and TRBJ1-1, with a possible D match to TRBD1 (5 bases). Trimming stripped 6 bases from V and 3 bases from J, with 17 bases between. The CDR3 has 15 amino acids. CDR1 is SNHLY and CDR2 is FYNNEI in the germline V gene. In DNA form, the CDR3 reads TGTGCCAGCAGCGGGGCCGCTTACTGGTACACTGAAGCTTTCTTT. Translating it yields CASSGAAYWYTEAFF. The entire variable domain, with the rest obtained from reference TRBV2 and TRBJ1-1, is as follows: EPEVTQTPSHQVTQMGQEVILRCVPISNHLYFYWYRQILGQKVEFLVSFYNNEISEKSEIFDDQFSVERPDGSNFTLKIRSTKLEDSAMYFCASSGAAYWYTEAFFGQGTRLTVV.

The gene calls are TRBV3-1 and TRBJ1-4; D not resolved. The CDR3 runs 13 residues. CDR1 and CDR2 (germline): LGHDT, YNNKEL (reference sequence). Trimming cost V 2 bases and J 5 bases, with 6 bases left between them. CDR3 nucleotides: TGTGCCAGCAGCCAACGATCGAATGAAAAACTGTTTTTT. Its protein is CASSQRSNEKLFF.

This clonotype was detected only a few times. The genes are TRBV12-3 or TRBV12-4 and TRBJ2-2; 7 bases fit TRBD1. The CDR3 contains 14 residues. V dropped 6 bases and J dropped 2; count of bases not matched to a gene: 3. As DNA, the CDR3 is TGTGCCAGCAGGGGGACAGTTAACACCGGGGAGCTGTTTTTT. Its protein product is CASRGTVNTGELFF.

This clonotype was seen a handful of times. The rearrangement joins TRBV5-1 to TRBJ2-7; 8 bases are a match to TRBD1. The CDR3 is made up of 14 amino acids. The V and J ends lost 5 bases and 4 bases, in that order; junction bases with no gene match: 8. From germline, CDR1 is SGHRS and CDR2 YFSETQ. CDR3 sequence reads: CASSHRTGRYEQYV. The CDR3 DNA follows: TGCGCCAGCAGTCACCGGACAGGGAGGTACGAGCAGTACGTC.

Concerning this clonotype itself: At one of its ends the junction is not consistent with the germline gene, which may arise from a read error. V and J are TRBV12-3 or TRBV12-4 and TRBJ2-3; the match to TRBD2 covers 16 bases. This CDR3 spans 19 amino acids. CDR3 DNA sequence: TGTGCCATCAGTCCCGGGGGACTAGCGGGGGGGCAAGGCACAGATACGCAGTATTTT. It specifies CAISPGGLAGGQGTDTQYF.

This clonotype was detected ten times or more. The chain is built from TRBV7-2 and TRBJ2-7; TRBD2 matches 11 bases. The CDR3 loop spans 16 amino acids. Germline CDR1 reads SGHTA; CDR2 reads FQGNSA. Trimming removed 5 bases from V and 5 bases from J; junction bases left unmatched: 11. The CDR3 spells CASSLLLAGVRNEQYF. CDR3 bases: TGTGCCAGCAGCCTCTTACTAGCGGGAGTAAGGAACGAGCAGTACTTC.

Only a few counts were recorded for this clonotype. The chain uses TRBV7-9 and TRBJ1-4, with TRBD1 as a possible D gene (5 bases). V was trimmed by 5 bases and J by 6 bases, leaving 19 bases between them. Germline-derived CDR1 and CDR2 are SEHNR and FQNEAQ (reference sequence). This CDR3 contains 16 residues. CDR3 DNA sequence: TGTGCCAGCAGCCCGTACCCAGGGTCGGGGGATGAAAAACTGTTTTTT. Amino acid sequence: CASSPYPGSGDEKLFF. The full variable domain, completed using reference TRBV7-9 and TRBJ1-4, is DTGVSQNPRHKITKRGQNVTFRCDPISEHNRLYWYRQTLGQGPEFLTYFQNEAQLEKSRLLSDRFSAERPKGSFSTLEIQRTEQGDSAMYLCASSPYPGSGDEKLFFGSGTQLSVL.

J is TRBJ2-1 and V is TRBV21-1; the D call of TRBD2 is as the table states it, not checked on the DNA. TRBV21-1 corresponds to a pseudogene. CDR3 length: 13 residues. CDR3 nucleotide sequence: TGTGCCAGCAGCAAGGACCGGGGCCTAGCTCAGTTCTTC. It encodes CASSKDRGLAQFF.

The V gene is TRBV6-1, the J gene TRBJ2-1; D gene ambiguous. Germline CDR1 MNHNS, CDR2 SASEGT. V lost 8 bases, J lost 1 base, and 6 bases lay in between. This CDR3 comprises 12 residues. This CDR3 is CASQTSYNEQFF. In nucleotides, the CDR3 is TGTGCCAGCCAAACTTCCTACAATGAGCAGTTCTTC.

The rearrangement joins TRBV7-2 to TRBJ2-2; D gene unclear. The CDR3 length is 15 residues. Trimming cost V 1 base and J 3 bases, with 9 bases left between them. Germline V gives CDR1 SGHTA, CDR2 FQGNSA. The CDR3 DNA is TGTGCCAGCAGCTTAGTTGGATTAGACACCGGGGAGCTGTTTTTT. It encodes CASSLVGLDTGELFF.

There are a few counts of this clonotype. J is TRBJ1-5 and V is TRBV3-1; D uncertain. The V gene lost 5 bases and the J gene lost 5 bases, with 10 bases spanning the gap. This CDR3 has 13 amino acids. From germline, CDR1 is LGHDT and CDR2 YNNKEL (reference sequence). CDR3 region: CASSGGLDQPQHF. The DNA of the CDR3 is TGTGCCAGCAGCGGCGGGTTGGATCAGCCCCAGCATTTT. Looking up the rest from reference TRBV3-1 and TRBJ1-5 gives the full variable domain: DTAVSQTPKYLVTQMGNDKSIKCEQNLGHDTMYWYKQDSKKFLKIMFSYNNKELIINETVPNRFSPKSPDKAHLNLHINSLELGDSAVYFCASSGGLDQPQHFGDGTRLSIL.